These T cell receptor beta chains were read from a single sample in a study of T cell responses to AZD1222 COVID-19 vaccine. Profiled with immunoSEQ multiplex PCR; TCRdb holds only in-frame clones, not every one. The sample holds about 120,000 clones, 90% to 95% seen once. The sample was peripheral blood, taken 28 days after the second AZD1222 dose. These receptor sequences come from an adult who received the AZD1222 COVID-19 vaccine. CDR3s include the opening cysteine and the closing phenylalanine or tryptophan. Fields, in order: clone size, V gene, J gene, D gene, CDR3 DNA, CDR3 protein. D genes are given only for firm matches. Rows give clone size only sometimes, using once, few, many, or a class for an expanded clone.

NA,TRBV7-2,TRBJ2-1,TRBD2,TGTGCCAGCAGCTTAGTCGGTAGCGGGGTCGGGTCCTACAATGAGCAGTTCTTC,CASSLVGSGVGSYNEQFF
NA,TRBV5-4,TRBJ1-6,TRBD1,TGTGCCAGCAGCTCGGGAGGGGACAGGAGCTCCTATAATTCACCCCTCCACTTT,CASSSGGDRSSYNSPLHF
once,TRBV12-3/TRBV12-4,TRBJ1-1,NA,TGTGCCAGCAGCCCCCGGGTGGACACTGAAGCTTTCTTT,CASSPRVDTEAFF
NA,TRBV6-5,TRBJ1-1,NA,TGTGCCAGCAGTTATATACGGAACACTGAAGCTTTCTTT,CASSYIRNTEAFF
once,TRBV7-9,TRBJ2-5,TRBD1,TGTGCCAGCAGCCCGGGACAGGTGGAGGAGACCCAGTACTTC,CASSPGQVEETQYF
NA,TRBV5-1,TRBJ2-1,NA,TGCGCCAGCAGCTTGACCCTCAGCTCCTACAATGAGCAGTTCTTC,CASSLTLSSYNEQFF
NA,TRBV12-3/TRBV12-4,TRBJ2-3,NA,TGTGCCAGCAGCCCACCCGGAGATACGCAGTATTTT,CASSPPGDTQYF
NA,TRBV7-8,TRBJ2-7,TRBD2,TGTGCCAGCAGCCAGACTAGCCACGAGCAGTACTTC,CASSQTSHEQYF
NA,TRBV19,TRBJ1-1,NA,TGTGCCAGTAGTAGGGGAGACCAGGGGAGGAACACTGAAGCTTTCTTT,CASSRGDQGRNTEAFF
NA,TRBV19,TRBJ2-5,TRBD2,TGTGCCAGTTCTGGGACTAGCCGGGAGACCCAGTACTTC,CASSGTSRETQYF
NA,TRBV5-1,TRBJ2-7,TRBD1,TGCGCCAGCAGCACGAACACAGGGGGCTTGTGGTACGAGCAGTACTTC,CASSTNTGGLWYEQYF
NA,TRBV14,TRBJ2-7,TRBD1,TGTGCCAGCAGCCGCATTTGGACAGGGGTCCACGAGCAGTACTTC,CASSRIWTGVHEQYF
once,TRBV5-1,TRBJ2-3,TRBD2,TGCGCCAGCAGCAGGGGACTAGCGGGGTTAGATACGCAGTATTTT,CASSRGLAGLDTQYF
NA,TRBV2,TRBJ2-3,TRBD1,TGTGCCAGCCAGGGGGCAGATACGCAGTATTTT,CASQGADTQYF
NA,TRBV29-1,TRBJ1-2,NA,TGCAGCGGTTCTGGGGGAGGCTATGGCTACACCTTC,CSGSGGGYGYTF
NA,TRBV6-5,TRBJ2-5,TRBD1,TGTGCCAGCCGACAAGGACAGGGCGGGTCAGAGACCCAGTACTTC,CASRQGQGGSETQYF
NA,TRBV27,TRBJ2-2,TRBD1,TGTGCCAGCAGTTTGTTCCTAGGGGGCCCCGGGGAGCTGTTTTTT,CASSLFLGGPGELFF
NA,TRBV24-1,TRBJ2-4,NA,TGTGCCACCAGTGTGCGACAGGGGAGGGATGACATTCAGTACTTC,CATSVRQGRDDIQYF
NA,TRBV27,TRBJ2-7,NA,TGTGCCAGCAGCCCCCAGGCCGTCGGTACCTACGAGCAGTACTTC,CASSPQAVGTYEQYF
NA,TRBV30,TRBJ2-2,TRBD1,TGTGCCTGGAGCCTATTGGACAGGGTAGTTACCGGGGAGCTGTTTTTT,CAWSLLDRVVTGELFF
NA,TRBV19,TRBJ1-5,TRBD1,TGTGCCAGTAGTATAGTGGTCAGGGGGAATCAGCCCCAGCATTTT,CASSIVVRGNQPQHF
NA,TRBV9,TRBJ2-5,NA,TGTGCCAGCAGCGCCAGGACTGAAGAGACCCAGTACTTC,CASSARTEETQYF
NA,TRBV6-6,TRBJ1-1,NA,TGTGCCAGCAGCGGCCGACCGAACACTGAAGCTTTCTTT,CASSGRPNTEAFF
NA,TRBV13,TRBJ1-3,NA,TGTGCCAGCAGCTTAGGCCTAAAGTTCTCTGGAAACACCATATATTTT,CASSLGLKFSGNTIYF
NA,TRBV6-5,TRBJ1-1,NA,TGTGCCAGCGGGCCGGTAGGGAGGAACACTGAAGCTTTCTTT,CASGPVGRNTEAFF
NA,TRBV3-1/TRBV3-2,TRBJ2-5,NA,TGTGCCAGCAGCCCTTATAAAGGGCGAGATGGGGAGACCCAGTACTTC,CASSPYKGRDGETQYF
NA,TRBV7-8,TRBJ2-7,TRBD2,TGTGCCAGCAGCCTCGGGGGGACGGGAAACTACGAGCAGTACTTC,CASSLGGTGNYEQYF
NA,TRBV27,TRBJ1-5,NA,TGTGCCAGCAGTTTGAGGTCTTGTCATTTT,CASSLRSCHF
NA,TRBV7-9,TRBJ1-2,TRBD1,TGTGCCAGCAGCTTATCTGCCGGGACAGGGCCCTATGGCTACACCTTC,CASSLSAGTGPYGYTF
NA,TRBV2,TRBJ2-2,NA,TGTGCCAGCCGAACGAACACCGGGGAGCTGTTTTTT,CASRTNTGELFF
once,TRBV7-8,TRBJ1-5,TRBD1,TGTGCCAGCAGCTCACAGGGGGCCAATCAGCCCCAGCATTTT,CASSSQGANQPQHF
NA,TRBV7-2,TRBJ1-1,NA,TGTGCCAGCGGCAGGATGTGGGACACTGAAGCTTTCTTT,CASGRMWDTEAFF
NA,TRBV19,TRBJ1-5,NA,TGTGCCAGTAGTATAGAAAGCCTAAATAGCAATCAGCCCCAGCATTTT,CASSIESLNSNQPQHF
once,TRBV7-8,TRBJ2-5,TRBD1,TGTGCCAGCAGCTTAGCCCTTCAGGGGGCCGGAGAGACCCAGTACTTC,CASSLALQGAGETQYF
NA,TRBV6-5,TRBJ2-7,TRBD1,TGTGCCAGCAGTTACACAGGGGGACAAAAGGAGCAGTACTTC,CASSYTGGQKEQYF
few,TRBV27,TRBJ1-5,NA,TGTGCCAGCGGACCCCCCAATAATCAGCCCCAGCATTTT,CASGPPNNQPQHF
NA,TRBV7-2,TRBJ1-2,NA,TGTGCCAGCAGCTCGTCCCGGTTTAGCGCGAATACTAACTATGGCTACACCTTC,CASSSSRFSANTNYGYTF
once,TRBV3-1/TRBV3-2,TRBJ2-7,NA,TGTGCCAGCAGCCAAGATCGGGCACGCGAGCAGTACTTC,CASSQDRAREQYF
NA,TRBV7-9,TRBJ2-7,TRBD1,TGTGCCAGCAGCTGGGGGACAGGGGGACCCTACGAGCAGTACTTC,CASSWGTGGPYEQYF
NA,TRBV4-2,TRBJ2-1,TRBD2,TGTGCCAGCAGCCAGGAAAGCCGGACTAGCGTAGACAATGAGCAGTTCTTC,CASSQESRTSVDNEQFF
NA,TRBV27,TRBJ1-5,TRBD1,TGTGCCAGCAGTCCATTAACAGGGGGCGATCAGCCCCAGCATTTT,CASSPLTGGDQPQHF
NA,TRBV11-3,TRBJ2-3,TRBD2,TGTGCCAGCAGCTCAGTAGCTCCGGCGGGAGGGCCGGATACGCAGTATTTT,CASSSVAPAGGPDTQYF
NA,TRBV7-9,TRBJ1-2,NA,TGTGCCAGCAGCTTGACCCGGGATGGGGGGAATGGCTACACCTTC,CASSLTRDGGNGYTF
NA,TRBV30,TRBJ2-3,NA,TGTGCCTGGAGTGTGGCGGACACAGATACGCAGTATTTT,CAWSVADTDTQYF
NA,TRBV10-3,TRBJ2-2,NA,TGTGCCATCAGTGAGTCAGATAGGGAGACCGGGGAGCTGTTTTTT,CAISESDRETGELFF
NA,TRBV2,TRBJ2-3,NA,TGTGCCAGCACCACCTTCGTACCGGATACGCAGTATTTT,CASTTFVPDTQYF
NA,TRBV5-1,TRBJ1-2,NA,TGCGCCAGCAGCTTGGATGGTGATGGCTACACCTTC,CASSLDGDGYTF
few,TRBV3-1/TRBV3-2,TRBJ2-1,NA,TGTGCCAGCAGCGCCTCGATCGGGAGCTCCTACAATGAGCAGTTCTTC,CASSASIGSSYNEQFF